The 8 T cell receptor beta chains presented below share a single source sample, sequenced in a study of blood T cell repertoires in COVID-19 (dated by TCRdb to about 2020). Library prep was done by the immunoSEQ multiplex PCR assay. This is the immuneACCESS table as TCRdb keeps it, with only in-frame sequences that have V and J called. A part of the clones is gone; compared with another copy, unresolved V genes explain less than half, and the rest is unexplained. The sample table holds 150,000 to 200,000 clones, of which roughly 85% were seen once. Clones ranked in the top ten supply approximately 8% of the sample. Material: peripheral blood. Source of these receptors: a woman aged 55-75 years with acute or convalescent COVID-19.

This clone has just one count. The V gene is TRBV27, the J gene TRBJ1-1; no firm D call. Germline CDR1 reads MNHEY; CDR2 reads SMNVEV (reference sequence). The V end was cut by 1 base, the J end by 0 bases, with 6 bases between. This CDR3 comprises 14 residues. CDR3: CASSLYSLNTEAFF. CDR3 coding DNA: TGTGCCAGCAGTTTATATAGCTTGAACACTGAAGCTTTCTTT.

The chain recombines TRBV19 with TRBJ1-4; 9 bases align to TRBD1. The V gene end was trimmed by 8 bases and the J gene end by 2 bases; junction bases not matched to a gene: 3. CDR3 length equals 14 residues. Germline loops: CDR1 LNHDA, CDR2 SQIVND (reference sequence). In DNA, the CDR3 is TGTGCCAGTCGTACAGGGGGCACTAATGAAAAACTGTTTTTT. Its protein is CASRTGGTNEKLFF.

Only one count was recorded for this clone. The rearrangement uses TRBV7-9 and TRBJ2-1; D remains ambiguous. The CDR3 sequence is 15 residues long. Germline lookup yields CDR1 SEHNR and CDR2 FQNEAQ (reference sequence). The ends were cut back, 4 bases at V and 2 bases at J, with 12 bases in the middle. CDR3 sequence reads: CASSSSPITYNEQFF. DNA for the CDR3: TGTGCCAGCAGCTCCTCCCCTATTACCTACAATGAGCAGTTCTTC.

This clone was counted once. The rearrangement joins TRBV7-8 to TRBJ2-3; 9 positions agree with TRBD2. The CDR3 is 15 residues long. V was pared by 0 bases and J by 6 bases, with 4 bases of the junction left unmatched. The V gene's germline CDR1 is SGHVS and CDR2 FQNEAQ. Written as DNA, the CDR3 is TGTGCCAGCAGCTTAGCTACTAGCGGGTCCGATACGCAGTATTTT. Residues: CASSLATSGSDTQYF.

V and J are TRBV29-1 and TRBJ2-7, with TRBD1 identical over 7 bases. Germline assignment: CDR1 SQVTM and CDR2 ANQGSEA. Losses at the gene ends were 6 bases for V and 0 bases for J; bases not matched to a gene: 5. The CDR3 runs to 13 residues. CDR3 sequence (DNA): TGCAGCGTGGACCGACAGGGCTCCTACGAGCAGTACTTC. Translated, it gives CSVDRQGSYEQYF.

Here the CDR3 reads CASRLTHQGAEAFF. The CDR3 DNA follows: TGTGCCAGCAGGCTAACCCACCAGGGGGCGGAAGCTTTCTTT. V is TRBV28 and J is TRBJ1-1; 8 nucleotides align to TRBD1. Per the germline V gene, CDR1 is MDHEN and CDR2 is SYDVKM. The CDR3 extends over 14 amino acids. Trimming cost V 6 bases and J 8 bases; bases outside gene matches: 11. The whole variable domain, filled in from reference TRBV28 and TRBJ1-1, reads DVKVTQSSRYLVKRTGEKVFLECVQDMDHENMFWYRQDPGLGLRLIYFSYDVKMKEKGDIPEGYSVSREKKERFSLILESASTNQTSMYLCASRLTHQGAEAFFGQGTRLTVV.

The V gene is TRBV4-1, the J gene TRBJ1-1; D unresolved. Trimming removed 3 bases from V and 0 bases from J, with 11 bases in between. This CDR3 is 15 amino acids long. Germline V gives CDR1 MGHRA, CDR2 YSYEKL. The DNA for the CDR3 is TGCGCCAGCAGCCAGTCACTAACTTTGAACACTGAAGCTTTCTTT. This codes for CASSQSLTLNTEAFF.

The V and J genes are TRBV19 and TRBJ2-5, with 9 bases aligning to TRBD2. This CDR3 region has 15 residues. Germline CDR1 LNHDA, CDR2 SQIVND (reference sequence). V shed 5 bases and J 4 bases; nucleotides not matched to a gene: 8. The CDR3 region is CASSLGTSWGETQYF. The CDR3 DNA reads as TGTGCCAGTAGTCTTGGGACTAGCTGGGGAGAGACCCAGTACTTC.